This TCR beta chain was recorded in a study of blood T cell repertoires in COVID-19. Turning to the study itself: Spain, Italy and the United States supplied samples that represented acute and convalescent COVID-19. T cells, B-cell-depleted T cells, or PBMCs supplied cDNA or gDNA.

As originally analysed: Reference gene primer amplification gave nucleated cell count estimates. TCRdb's table, derived via immunoSEQ multiplex PCR, lists solely in-frame clones and lacks some. V and J calls plus clone size are reproduced from that table; the DNA served to infer D and trimming. Of 250,000 to 400,000 clones detected, approximately 88% appear once; the ten largest clones hold under 2%. The CDR3 consists of 15 residues. The V end lost 8 bases, the J end lost 1 base, and 15 bases lay between the germline ends. Germline CDR1 MNHEY, CDR2 SMNVEV (reference sequence). The TCR sequence derives from a woman aged 30 to 39 with COVID-19, enrolled during active disease. Specimen: peripheral blood. The chain is built from TRBV27 and TRBJ1-5; no clear D gene. The CDR3 reads CASSSGIQSNQPQHF. In nucleotides, the CDR3 is TGTGCCAGCTCCTCGGGTATCCAAAGCAATCAGCCCCAGCATTTT.